The TCR beta chain under discussion was sequenced for a study of blood T cells in healthy people across ages. Turning to this clonotype: Its antigen is unidentified.

The study's findings and limits: Unsorted PBMCs prevented conclusive naive versus antigen-experienced comparison.

Trimming removed 2 bases at V and 8 bases at J, with 17 bases between. The CDR3 is 15 residues long. Germline V gene lookup returns CDR1 SNHLY and CDR2 FYNNEI. Using a J-beta primer mix together with a sample-barcoded 5' primer, a second PCR was run for about 7 to 12 cycles. TCRdb analysed the 5' RACE reads with MiXCR anew, one entry per CDR3 protein. Among hundreds of thousands of distinct CDR3 sequences listed, over 25% were seen once. These records were also assigned to another study, of T cells of mothers and their children. That source notes: The study found thymic selection shapes TCR recombination output similarly in related and unrelated pairs.

The chain is built from TRBV2 and TRBJ2-3, with D possibly TRBD2 on 6 matching bases. This receptor was identified in a boy younger than 10 in good health. Sequencing input: blood. CDR3 sequence: CASSERLEASATQYF. DNA of the CDR3: TGTGCCAGCAGTGAACGGTTGGAGGCTAGCGCTACGCAGTATTTT. Full variable domain (missing parts from reference TRBV2 and TRBJ2-3): EPEVTQTPSHQVTQMGQEVILRCVPISNHLYFYWYRQILGQKVEFLVSFYNNEISEKSEIFDDQFSVERPDGSNFTLKIRSTKLEDSAMYFCASSERLEASATQYFGPGTRLTVL.